This entry is about one TCR beta chain. Its recognized antigen is unknown. Per-base qualities were not stored, and no clone one base away is much larger. TCRbeta CDR3 regions were amplified from genomic DNA by means of the immunoSEQ Assay, a bias-controlled multiplex PCR. Regarding the original processing steps: Nucleated cell counts per sample were estimated from amplification of reference gene primers within the assay. To quantify the absolute abundance of each unique TCRbeta CDR3 rearrangement, sequence reads were collapsed and filtered. For each sample, productive Simpson clonality was calculated as the square root of Simpson's diversity index across productive rearrangements. TCRdb provides this immuneACCESS table in a form limited to in-frame rearrangements. Some clones are lacking; in checked studies, under half of them reflect an unresolved V gene, and why the rest are absent is not known. That table is the source of V, J and clone size, and D and trimming were worked out from the DNA. This sample holds around 310,000 clones; 90% were observed only once. Around 0.96% of the sample lies in the top ten.

According to the germline V gene (reference sequence), CDR1 reads LNHDA and CDR2 reads SQIVND. From its cysteine to its phenylalanine, the CDR3 spans 15 amino acids. The sequence is cut down to CDR3 DNA, 45 bases in frame from base 1. V lost 1 base and J lost 3 bases; the stretch between them is 13 bases long. This specimen belongs to a study of blood T cell repertoires in COVID-19 (dated by TCRdb to between 2020 and 2021). For the wider study: The collaborator samples originated in the United States, Italy and Spain and spanned the acute and convalescent phases of COVID-19. The repertoires were released in a freely available public database meant as a resource for research on the immune response to SARS-CoV-2. The material from the prospective study consisted of cDNA or gDNA derived from T cells, B-cell-depleted T cells, or PBMCs. Samples were obtained from the ongoing ImmuneRACE study (first 160 participants) and from over 1,000 subjects provided by 6 global collaborators. Where available, HLA class I and class II types were obtained from metadata supplied by the sample provider rather than from assay-based typing. The dataset comprised deeply sampled blood TCRbeta repertoires from subjects exposed to, actively infected with, or recovered from COVID-19. A de-identified subject ID, COVID-19 status, age in years and sex were almost always included in the sample metadata.

The full study reports these points: The amount of clinical and demographic metadata varied by source and participant and was provided uncurated.

At one collaborating source in Seattle, patients were enrolled during active infection and were followed longitudinally through the course of disease. Each collaborating institution followed its own protocols to collect whole blood in K2EDTA tubes. For TCRbeta analysis, collaborators shipped samples in one of three forms: frozen whole blood, isolated PBMCs, or DNA extracted from either of those sample types. In this chain, TRBV19 is recombined with TRBJ2-7; tentative D gene TRBD2, with 6 bases matching. Material for sequencing was peripheral blood. The sequence was obtained from a woman aged 40 to 55 with COVID-19, enrolled during active disease. The nucleotide sequence reads TGTGCCAGTAGTATAGTTGCGGGGACGCTCTACGAGCAGTACTTC. Translated, this gives CASSIVAGTLYEQYF.